Listed below are T cell receptor beta chains from one sample, sequenced in a study of blood T cell repertoires in COVID-19. The table came from immunoSEQ multiplex PCR; TCRdb's copy has only in-frame clones and leaves some out. Of approximately 470,000 clones in the sample, about 85% were seen once. The source material was PBMCs or T cells enriched from blood (not recorded which). Receptors were obtained from a young woman who had recovered from COVID-19. CDR3s leave out the opening cysteine and the closing phenylalanine or tryptophan. A D gene is named only where the DNA matches it firmly.

J gene,D gene,V gene,CDR3 protein
TRBJ1-1,.,TRBV19,ASIRRQLQNTEAF
TRBJ1-1,TRBD1,TRBV4-1,ASSDGTGGTEAF
TRBJ2-1,TRBD2,TRBV19,ASSLFRGEDEQF
TRBJ2-5,.,TRBV25-1,ASSEMVGEETQY
TRBJ1-1,.,TRBV5-1,ASSPRPTNTEAF
TRBJ1-6,.,TRBV5-1,ASSSTRQGMGSPLH
TRBJ1-2,TRBD1,TRBV7-9,ASSPWTGANYGYT
TRBJ2-3,.,TRBV6-5,ASSPLVIPDTQY
TRBJ1-5,.,TRBV6-1,ASSEVVPQPQH
TRBJ1-3,.,TRBV19,ASSPGGSGNTIY
TRBJ2-7,.,TRBV11-2,ASSLGGNAGEQY
TRBJ2-1,TRBD2,TRBV10-2,ASSPGLAGATSYNEQF
TRBJ2-1,.,TRBV7-9,ASSLPGTIDDNEQF
TRBJ2-7,.,TRBV10-3,AISERGGYFYEQY
TRBJ2-4,.,TRBV21-1,ASSPRTGMENIQY
TRBJ2-5,.,TRBV3-1/TRBV3-2,ASSQDGIRVGETQY
TRBJ2-7,.,TRBV28,ASCSGWEDYEQY
TRBJ2-7,.,TRBV11-2,ASSSGGGSEQY
TRBJ1-1,.,TRBV28,ASIASSEAF
TRBJ2-7,TRBD2,TRBV30,AWSAGEGEQY
TRBJ1-2,.,TRBV7-9,ASSPVLANYGYT
TRBJ2-7,TRBD1,TRBV5-1,ASSPGTARDEQY
TRBJ1-2,.,TRBV30,AWGRVNYGYT
TRBJ1-4,.,TRBV7-9,ASSLDQGNEKLF
TRBJ1-2,.,TRBV27,ASSRQTSGGYT
TRBJ2-2,.,TRBV24-1,ATFRRFGTGELF
TRBJ2-2,.,TRBV6-5,ASSPNQGGGELF
TRBJ2-2,.,TRBV7-2,ASSLRGRGDPFRELF
TRBJ1-6,.,TRBV11-2,ASSLGGTSPLH
TRBJ2-3,.,TRBV7-8,ASSPGRSLTDTQY
TRBJ2-6,.,TRBV6-6,ASSHKEGKVPSGANVLT
TRBJ1-5,.,TRBV2,ASSQDSNGNQPQH
TRBJ1-1,TRBD1,TRBV3-1/TRBV3-2,ASSQGQGAVAF
TRBJ1-2,.,TRBV4-1,ASSQVSTGYGYT
TRBJ1-5,TRBD1,TRBV7-8,ASSLMTGGDQPQH
TRBJ2-1,.,TRBV28,ASSPIGDPSGYNEQF
TRBJ1-1,.,TRBV12-3/TRBV12-4,ASSLPEGGAF
TRBJ2-2,TRBD2,TRBV9,ASSSSGGASGELF
TRBJ2-5,TRBD2,TRBV4-2,ASSQGLAGTQETQY
TRBJ2-7,.,TRBV13,ASSLGSLREQY
TRBJ1-6,.,TRBV4-1,ASSQEGSSYNSPLH
TRBJ2-1,TRBD1,TRBV5-1,ASSFGQAEQF
TRBJ1-1,TRBD1,TRBV30,AWAGQGGTEAF
TRBJ2-7,.,TRBV3-1/TRBV3-2,ASSQSRVLSYEQY
TRBJ2-1,TRBD1,TRBV24-1,ATSDSPGGQGRDEQF
TRBJ1-2,.,TRBV5-5,ASTLSRGNYGYT
TRBJ1-6,TRBD1,TRBV18,ASSISTTGGNSPLH
TRBJ2-7,TRBD2,TRBV5-1,ASSAGGGTIYEQY
TRBJ2-7,TRBD1,TRBV6-5,AGRTGEVYEQY
TRBJ2-5,.,TRBV10-3,AISGGLEGETQY
TRBJ2-5,.,TRBV5-1,ASSLGQAIGPEETQY
TRBJ1-1,.,TRBV7-8,AAGRPMNTEAF
TRBJ2-1,TRBD2,TRBV5-1,ASQLAGSYNEQF